The rows below give T cell receptor beta chains drawn from one sample of a study of vaccination effects on CD4 cells after COVID-19. Repertoires were generated with immunoSEQ multiplex PCR, while TCRdb's copy carries only in-frame clones and drops some. This sample yields about 59,000 clones, of which 60% to 80% are seen a single time; roughly 2% belongs to the top ten. Which antigens these TCRs recognize remains unknown. The specimen comprised CD4+ T cells from PBMCs cultured with HCoV-OC43 spike peptides, sampled after COVID-19 vaccination. These TCRs come from a human donor who received a COVID-19 vaccine. Both conserved end residues are trimmed from each CDR3.

v_call	j_call	cdr3_aa
TRBV2	TRBJ2-3	ASSPDLGVDTQY
TRBV3-1/TRBV3-2	TRBJ2-5	ASSFGQQETQY
TRBV5-1	TRBJ1-2	ASSPDRDGYT
TRBV5-1	TRBJ2-1	ASSLSPGVDEQF
TRBV27	TRBJ1-5	ARRWRGSNQPQH
TRBV4-3	TRBJ1-3	ASSQTGTVYSGNTIY
TRBV6-5	TRBJ2-1	ATVPGQGWYEQF
TRBV29-1	TRBJ1-5	SVATGNNQPQH
TRBV7-2	TRBJ2-1	ASSPRLADLYNEQF
TRBV27	TRBJ1-2	ASSIGQGVWGYT
TRBV5-4	TRBJ2-1	ASSNALNIDEQF
TRBV2	TRBJ2-3	ASKQFTSTDTQY
TRBV19	TRBJ2-2	ASSMRTNTGELF
TRBV6-6	TRBJ2-3	ASSYGLAGNTQY
TRBV14	TRBJ1-2	ASSQGRSSTYGYT
TRBV30	TRBJ1-2	AWRTVGPGDYGYT
TRBV10-3	TRBJ1-2	AITPDFTNYGYT
TRBV16	TRBJ1-5	ASSSRIGGDQPQH
TRBV12-5	TRBJ2-1	ASGLGIQGPSYNEQF
TRBV9	TRBJ1-6	ASSVDEGLDSPLH
TRBV3-1/TRBV3-2	TRBJ1-2	ASSQEWEASYGYT
TRBV27	TRBJ2-3	ASSWTGSTDTQY
TRBV7-2	TRBJ2-5	ASSLGQFRGETQY
TRBV6-2/TRBV6-3	TRBJ1-5	ASSLDNNQPQH
TRBV12-5	TRBJ2-1	ASGLVLGGPIYNEQF
TRBV5-1	TRBJ2-3	ASSTLVAAGGTDTQY
TRBV29-1	TRBJ1-2	SVERQNFYGYT
TRBV5-1	TRBJ1-2	ASSRTDYGYT
TRBV7-2	TRBJ1-2	ASSLSGGPGYT
TRBV2	TRBJ2-5	ASKVKETQY
TRBV7-2	TRBJ2-6	ASSLQGAGANVLT
TRBV4-1	TRBJ2-3	ASSLRTGGTDTQY
TRBV7-2	TRBJ2-1	ASSQRLAGEQF
TRBV5-1	TRBJ1-4	ASSLETGDEKLF
TRBV2	TRBJ1-2	ASSEGPSLNYGYT
TRBV24-1	TRBJ2-3	ATSDPPGLGGSVGDTQY
TRBV5-8	TRBJ2-6	ASSLNIGANVLT
TRBV5-1	TRBJ1-2	ASSLDEIPRHYT
TRBV7-9	TRBJ1-6	ASSLSVSSYNSPLH
TRBV5-6	TRBJ1-2	ASSFSGPQSYGYT
TRBV6-5	TRBJ2-5	ASSYGRGGQETQY
TRBV30	TRBJ2-5	AWSPSETQY
TRBV24-1	TRBJ2-1	ATSEDRWKQF
TRBV5-1	TRBJ1-1	ASSPTTGGTEAF
TRBV30	TRBJ2-2	AWRKAGGPGELF
TRBV19	TRBJ1-4	ASSIRRQSNEKLF
TRBV7-2	TRBJ1-1	ASSLAQGAAEAF
TRBV29-1	TRBJ1-2	SVGTGLIYGYT
TRBV13	TRBJ2-1	ASSLLLGTPGEF
TRBV6-1	TRBJ1-3	ASSEGPGGNTIY
TRBV30	TRBJ1-5	AWSGQGDQPQH
TRBV18	TRBJ1-1	ASSDGTKSEAF
TRBV6-1	TRBJ1-6	ASSEGTMGSPLH
TRBV6-6	TRBJ1-4	ASSRDRVSNEKLF
TRBV10-3	TRBJ2-2	AISDTGGSVGELF
TRBV29-1	TRBJ2-1	SVGASGVYNEQF
TRBV6-5	TRBJ2-1	ASQWRGEQF
TRBV9	TRBJ2-1	ASSRQGLYNEQF
TRBV7-3	TRBJ1-2	ASSLNGADYGYT
TRBV6-1	TRBJ2-1	ASSEVIWNNEQF